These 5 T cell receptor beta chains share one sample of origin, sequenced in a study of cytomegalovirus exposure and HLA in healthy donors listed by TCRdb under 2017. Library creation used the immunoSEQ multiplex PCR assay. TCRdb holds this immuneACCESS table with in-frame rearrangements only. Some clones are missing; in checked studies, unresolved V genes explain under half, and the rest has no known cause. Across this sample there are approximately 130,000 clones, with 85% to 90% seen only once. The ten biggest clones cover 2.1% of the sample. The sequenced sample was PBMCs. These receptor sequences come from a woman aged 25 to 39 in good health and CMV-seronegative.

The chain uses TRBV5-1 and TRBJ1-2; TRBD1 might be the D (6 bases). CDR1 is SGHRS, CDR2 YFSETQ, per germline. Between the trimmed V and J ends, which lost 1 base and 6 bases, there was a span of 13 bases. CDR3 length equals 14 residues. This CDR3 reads CASSLRLQGDGYTF. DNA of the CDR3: TGCGCCAGCAGCTTGCGCTTACAGGGAGATGGCTACACCTTC.

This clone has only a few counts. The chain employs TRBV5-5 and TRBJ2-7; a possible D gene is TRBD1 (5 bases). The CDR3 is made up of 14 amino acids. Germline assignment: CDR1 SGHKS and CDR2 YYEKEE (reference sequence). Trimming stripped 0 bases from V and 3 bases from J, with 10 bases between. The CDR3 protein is CASSLAWQGYEQYF. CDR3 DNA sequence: TGTGCCAGCAGCTTGGCCTGGCAGGGCTACGAGCAGTACTTC.

Here the CDR3 reads CASSSGVGSDPYEQYF. The CDR3 DNA is TGTGCCAGCAGCTCGGGGGTTGGATCTGACCCCTACGAGCAGTACTTC. The J gene is TRBJ2-7, the V gene TRBV7-6, with a weak D call TRBD2 (6 bases). This CDR3 comprises 16 residues. V was trimmed by 4 bases and J by 2 bases, leaving 18 bases between them. Germline loops: CDR1 SGHVS, CDR2 FNYEAQ.

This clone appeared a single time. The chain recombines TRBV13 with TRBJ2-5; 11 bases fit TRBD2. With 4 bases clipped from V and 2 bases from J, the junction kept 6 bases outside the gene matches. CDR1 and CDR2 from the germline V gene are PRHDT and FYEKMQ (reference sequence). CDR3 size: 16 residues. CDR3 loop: CASSWVAGGIQETQYF. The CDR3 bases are TGTGCCAGCAGCTGGGTAGCGGGGGGGATACAAGAGACCCAGTACTTC.

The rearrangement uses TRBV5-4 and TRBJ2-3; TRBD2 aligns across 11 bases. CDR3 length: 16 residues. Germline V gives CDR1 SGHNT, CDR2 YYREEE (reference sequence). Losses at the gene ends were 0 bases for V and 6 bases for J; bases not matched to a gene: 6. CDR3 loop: CASSLGVAGGLDTQYF. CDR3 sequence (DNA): TGTGCCAGCAGCTTGGGAGTAGCGGGGGGGCTTGATACGCAGTATTTT. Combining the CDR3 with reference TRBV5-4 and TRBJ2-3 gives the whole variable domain ETGVTQSPTHLIKTRGQQVTLRCSSQSGHNTVSWYQQALGQGPQFIFQYYREEENGRGNFPPRFSGLQFPNYSSELNVNALELDDSALYLCASSLGVAGGLDTQYFGPGTRLTVL.